Presented here are 3 T cell receptor beta chains from one specimen sequenced in a study of a mutant IDH1 vaccine in newly diagnosed glioma (dated by TCRdb to the early 2020s). Their target antigens are unknown. Receptor libraries were prepared by the immunoSEQ multiplex PCR assay. TCRdb retrieved this table from immuneACCESS and kept in-frame rearrangements only. Not all clones are present; in checked studies, unresolved V genes account for under half, and no reason is known for the remainder. The table for this sample lists about 37,000 clones; about 86% of them were counted only once. The top ten hold 24% of the sample. According to the study, the label for this sample's time point signals: week 5, during vaccination. Every vaccine dose consisted of 300 ug of a 20-mer mutant IDH1 peptide in Montanide, administered subcutaneously together with topical imiquimod. Here the sequenced sample was PBMCs, taken from a glioma patient whose treatment included an IDH1 peptide vaccine. Every receptor here comes from a man aged 25 to 45 with glioma.

The genes are TRBV7-2 and TRBJ2-3; weak D call: TRBD2 (5 bases). CDR1 is SGHTA, CDR2 FQGNSA, per germline. Trimming took 1 base from V and 10 from J, leaving 12 bases between them. This CDR3 region has 13 residues. The CDR3 spells CASSLVEGRPQYF. CDR3 nucleotide sequence: TGTGCCAGCAGCTTAGTCGAGGGTAGGCCGCAGTATTTT. Full variable domain (remainder filled in from reference TRBV7-2 and TRBJ2-3): GAGVSQSPSNKVTEKGKDVELRCDPISGHTALYWYRQSLGQGLEFLIYFQGNSAPDKSGLPSDRFSAERTGGSVSTLTIQRTQQEDSAVYLCASSLVEGRPQYFGPGTRLTVL.

This chain connects TRBV20-1 to TRBJ1-2; a weak D match, TRBD1 (6 bases). CDR3 length equals 11 residues. Germline lookup yields CDR1 DFQATT and CDR2 SNEGSKA (reference sequence). The CDR3 nucleotides read TGCAGGCCAGAGCCCCAGGGGGGCTACACCTTC. Translation: CRPEPQGGYTF.

The chain has TRBV5-6 and TRBJ2-2, with 7 bases identical to TRBD1. The J segment lost 3 bases and the V segment lost 4 bases, leaving 6 bases of the junction unmatched. The CDR3 has 15 residues. Per the germline V gene, CDR1 is SGHDT and CDR2 is YYEEEE. DNA for the CDR3: TGTGCCAGCAGCCCGGACAGGCTTGACACCGGGGAGCTGTTTTTT. This encodes CASSPDRLDTGELFF.